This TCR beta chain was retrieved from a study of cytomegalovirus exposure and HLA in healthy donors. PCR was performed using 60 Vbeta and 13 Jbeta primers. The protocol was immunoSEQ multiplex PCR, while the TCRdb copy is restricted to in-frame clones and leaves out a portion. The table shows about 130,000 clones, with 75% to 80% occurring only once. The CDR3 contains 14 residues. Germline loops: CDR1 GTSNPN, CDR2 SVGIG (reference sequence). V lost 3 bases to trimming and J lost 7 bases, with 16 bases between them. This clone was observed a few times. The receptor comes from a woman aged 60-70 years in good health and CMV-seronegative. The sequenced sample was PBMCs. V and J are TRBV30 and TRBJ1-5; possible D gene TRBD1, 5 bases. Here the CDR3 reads CAWSAGQGRQPQHF. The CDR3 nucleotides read TGTGCCTGGAGCGCCGGGCAGGGTAGACAGCCCCAGCATTTT.